Listed below are T cell receptor beta chains from one sample, sequenced in a study of T cell responses to AZD1222 COVID-19 vaccine. TCRdb's copy holds only in-frame clones and misses some; the assay was immunoSEQ multiplex PCR. The sample records about 140,000 clones, almost 90% being singletons. Sequencing used peripheral blood, obtained on day 0 of AZD1222 vaccination. The receptors were gathered from an adult in good health. The CDR3 runs from the conserved cysteine through the conserved F or W. Each record gives: clone size, J gene, CDR3 length, V gene, D gene, CDR3 protein, CDR3 DNA. A D gene is named only where the DNA matches it firmly. Rows give clone size only sometimes, using once, few, many, or a class for an expanded clone.

. TRBJ2-7 15 TRBV7-8 . CASSPLDRGIYEQYF TGTGCCAGCAGCCCCCTGGACAGAGGTATCTACGAGCAGTACTTC
. TRBJ1-2 15 TRBV6-6 TRBD1 CASSPSGTGNYGYTF TGTGCCAGCAGTCCCTCCGGGACAGGGAACTATGGCTACACCTTC
. TRBJ1-5 16 TRBV4-1 TRBD1 CASSQDPGQGLWSQHF TGCGCCAGCAGCCAAGATCCGGGACAGGGTTTATGGTCCCAGCATTTT
. TRBJ1-5 14 TRBV19 TRBD1 CASSEGTGGQPQHF TGTGCCAGTAGTGAGGGGACAGGGGGTCAGCCCCAGCATTTT
. TRBJ1-5 13 TRBV15 TRBD1 CAASGGGNQPQHF TGTGCCGCTTCAGGGGGCGGCAATCAGCCCCAGCATTTT
. TRBJ1-2 14 TRBV18 TRBD1 CASSPDRAWNGYTF TGTGCCAGCTCACCGGACAGGGCATGGAATGGCTACACCTTC
once TRBJ1-1 14 TRBV12-5 . CASGLPGEGAEAFF TGTGCTAGTGGTTTGCCAGGGGAGGGTGCTGAAGCTTTCTTT
few TRBJ1-2 12 TRBV29-1 . CSVVSPNYGYTF TGCAGCGTTGTTTCCCCAAACTATGGCTACACCTTC
few TRBJ1-6 14 TRBV4-1 . CASMGRTVNSPLHF TGCGCCAGCATGGGGAGGACGGTTAATTCACCCCTCCACTTT
. TRBJ2-7 14 TRBV11-2 . CASSLDTGPYEQYF TGTGCCAGCAGCTTAGATACGGGACCCTACGAGCAGTACTTC
. TRBJ2-7 13 TRBV3-1/TRBV3-2 . CASSQMSTYEQYF TGTGCCAGCAGCCAAATGTCTACCTACGAGCAGTACTTC
. TRBJ2-7 14 TRBV5-1 TRBD1 CASSPDRAPYEQYF TGCGCCAGCAGCCCGGACAGGGCCCCCTACGAGCAGTACTTC
. TRBJ2-7 14 TRBV18 . CASSPMDSPHEQYF TGTGCCAGCTCACCTATGGACAGTCCCCACGAGCAGTACTTC
. TRBJ2-5 13 TRBV30 . CAWSVRGWETQYF TGTGCCTGGAGTGTACGGGGGTGGGAGACCCAGTACTTC
. TRBJ2-7 14 TRBV5-1 . CASREDRGRYEQYF TGCGCCAGCAGAGAGGACCGGGGAAGGTACGAGCAGTACTTC
. TRBJ2-2 20 TRBV7-4 TRBD1 CASSSTGTGGLMVRTGELFF TGTGCCAGCAGCTCAACCGGGACAGGGGGCTTAATGGTGAGGACCGGGGAGCTGTTTTTT
. TRBJ2-7 14 TRBV27 . CASSPAGRAYEQYF TGTGCCAGCTCTCCCGCCGGGAGAGCCTACGAGCAGTACTTC
few TRBJ1-2 18 TRBV7-9 . CASSLYSGDPSFPYGYTF TGTGCCAGCAGCTTATATTCAGGGGACCCATCTTTCCCCTATGGCTACACCTTC
. TRBJ2-7 12 TRBV28 TRBD1 CASSQGQGAQYF TGTGCCAGCAGTCAGGGACAGGGTGCGCAGTACTTC
. TRBJ1-2 13 TRBV7-2 TRBD1 CASSHGQGNGYTF TGTGCCAGCAGTCATGGACAGGGGAATGGCTACACCTTC
few TRBJ2-5 16 TRBV19 TRBD2 CASSGQSGSGQETQYF TGTGCCAGTAGTGGGCAAAGCGGGAGTGGCCAAGAGACCCAGTACTTC
. TRBJ2-1 13 TRBV12-3/TRBV12-4 . CASSTGSGIEQFF TGTGCCAGCAGTACCGGCTCGGGAATTGAGCAGTTCTTC
once TRBJ1-1 13 TRBV6-5 . CASSYSGNYEAFF TGTGCCAGCAGTTACTCGGGGAATTATGAAGCTTTCTTT
. TRBJ1-2 15 TRBV28 TRBD1 CASFGQGAGGHGYTF TGTGCCAGCTTCGGGCAGGGGGCTGGCGGACATGGCTACACCTTC
. TRBJ2-7 14 TRBV4-3 TRBD2 CASSRGGSSYEQYF TGCGCCAGCAGCCGGGGCGGGAGCTCCTACGAGCAGTACTTC
. TRBJ1-1 18 TRBV7-6 . CASSLRRLGRGVNTEAFF TGTGCCAGCAGCTTAAGGCGGCTGGGTAGGGGGGTGAACACTGAAGCTTTCTTT
. TRBJ2-1 15 TRBV6-6 . CASSYSAGGRNEQFF TGTGCCAGCAGTTACTCGGCAGGTGGAAGGAATGAGCAGTTCTTC
. TRBJ1-1 13 TRBV5-1 . CASSFPENTEAFF TGCGCCAGCAGCTTTCCAGAAAACACTGAAGCTTTCTTT
. TRBJ1-2 14 TRBV5-1 TRBD1 CASSYLGQGLGYTF TGCGCCAGCAGTTACCTTGGACAGGGATTAGGCTACACCTTC
. TRBJ1-2 14 TRBV7-6 TRBD1 CASSRGQELGGYTF TGTGCCAGCAGCAGGGGACAGGAATTGGGTGGCTACACCTTC
. TRBJ2-5 17 TRBV5-6 TRBD1 CASSLGTGGPGKETQYF TGTGCCAGCAGCCTAGGGACAGGGGGCCCGGGAAAAGAGACCCAGTACTTC
. TRBJ1-6 15 TRBV7-8 TRBD1 CASSPRTGRNSPLHF TGTGCCAGCAGCCCGAGGACAGGGCGGAATTCACCCCTCCACTTT
. TRBJ1-2 14 TRBV7-9 TRBD1 CASSPQGENYGYTF TGTGCCAGCAGCCCCCAGGGGGAGAACTATGGCTACACCTTC
. TRBJ1-2 12 TRBV19 . CAGRWGSYGYTF TGTGCCGGCAGGTGGGGGAGCTATGGCTACACCTTC
. TRBJ1-4 15 TRBV5-1 . CASSLAPPANEKLFF TGCGCCAGCAGCTTGGCCCCCCCAGCTAATGAAAAACTGTTTTTT
. TRBJ2-3 15 TRBV7-7 TRBD1 CASSTGTGEVDTQYF TGTGCCAGCAGCACCGGGACAGGGGAGGTGGATACGCAGTATTTT
. TRBJ1-1 18 TRBV19 . CASSSGGRSAYMNTEAFF TGTGCCAGTAGTTCCGGGGGCAGATCGGCTTATATGAACACTGAAGCTTTCTTT
. TRBJ2-7 10 TRBV27 . CASSSHEQYF TGTGCCAGCAGTAGCCACGAGCAGTACTTC
. TRBJ2-7 13 TRBV7-9 . CASRPGASYEQYF TGTGCCAGTCGGCCCGGGGCATCCTACGAGCAGTACTTC
. TRBJ1-4 14 TRBV7-6 . CASSPRGGNEKLFF TGTGCCAGCAGCCCAAGGGGGGGAAATGAAAAACTGTTTTTT
. TRBJ1-5 14 TRBV18 . CASSPGEGSQPQHF TGTGCCAGCTCACCTGGTGAGGGCAGTCAGCCCCAGCATTTT
once TRBJ2-3 20 TRBV7-6 TRBD2 CASSLGVRASGSLSTDTQYF TGTGCCAGCAGCCTGGGTGTCCGGGCTAGCGGGAGCTTATCCACAGATACGCAGTATTTT
. TRBJ2-5 17 TRBV9 TRBD2 CASSATTLPGGGETQYF TGTGCCAGCAGCGCTACCACACTCCCGGGGGGTGGCGAGACCCAGTACTTC
. TRBJ1-2 14 TRBV4-1 . CASSQGPPEYGYTF TGCGCCAGCAGCCAAGGCCCTCCTGAGTATGGCTACACCTTC
. TRBJ1-2 15 TRBV4-3 . CASSHPGEPNYGYTF TGCGCCAGCAGCCACCCAGGGGAACCCAACTATGGCTACACCTTC
. TRBJ2-5 12 TRBV19 . CASSHPPGTQYF TGTGCCAGTAGTCACCCACCAGGGACCCAGTACTTC
. TRBJ2-5 15 TRBV4-1 . CASSQPLALQETQYF TGCGCCAGCAGCCAACCGCTGGCCTTGCAAGAGACCCAGTACTTC
. TRBJ1-2 13 TRBV7-2 . CASKYGGAYGYTF TGTGCCAGCAAGTATGGGGGCGCCTATGGCTACACCTTC
. TRBJ2-2 17 TRBV15 . CATSRDPSTVNTGELFF TGTGCCACCAGCAGAGATCCGTCTACGGTGAACACCGGGGAGCTGTTTTTT
. TRBJ2-7 16 TRBV9 . CASSVVTPAGFSEQYF TGTGCCAGCAGCGTAGTTACCCCGGCAGGGTTTTCCGAGCAGTACTTC
. TRBJ2-7 16 TRBV4-1 . CASSPLGIGTAYEQYF TGCGCCAGCAGCCCTCTAGGCATAGGGACGGCCTACGAGCAGTACTTC
. TRBJ2-7 15 TRBV7-9 TRBD2 CASSLRLAGRYEQYF TGTGCCAGCAGCTTAAGACTAGCGGGACGCTACGAGCAGTACTTC
. TRBJ2-5 15 TRBV7-2 TRBD1 CASSTRTGAAETQYF TGTGCCAGCAGCACGAGGACAGGGGCGGCAGAGACCCAGTACTTC
. TRBJ2-1 16 TRBV11-1 TRBD2 CASSLLGGRDYNEQFF TGTGCCAGCAGCCTGCTTGGCGGGAGGGATTACAATGAGCAGTTCTTC
. TRBJ2-7 15 TRBV7-3 TRBD2 CASSLGPSGDHEQYF TGTGCCAGCAGCTTGGGACCGAGCGGGGACCACGAGCAGTACTTC
. TRBJ1-2 14 TRBV4-3 . CASSQTGTYYGYTF TGCGCCAGCAGCCAAACCGGGACATACTATGGCTACACCTTC
. TRBJ2-5 14 TRBV18 . CASSPSAQEETQYF TGTGCCAGCTCACCAAGCGCACAGGAAGAGACCCAGTACTTC
. TRBJ2-7 13 TRBV4-3 . CASSQDNLYEQYF TGCGCCAGCAGCCAAGATAACCTCTACGAGCAGTACTTC
. TRBJ2-3 17 TRBV15 TRBD2 CATSRDRLAGHTDTQYF TGTGCCACCAGCAGAGATAGGCTAGCGGGACACACAGATACGCAGTATTTT